Reported below is one T cell receptor beta chain. Its matching antigen is unknown. TCRB transcripts that were expressed got sequenced, as all of the isolated RNA had been reverse transcribed. Repertoires were generated with immunoSEQ multiplex PCR, while TCRdb's copy carries only in-frame clones and drops some. This table holds around 300,000 clones, 12% to 15% found once. The data originate from a study of beta chain features in type 1 diabetes. Study-level results: Among all four CD4+ subsets, Type 1 diabetes patients had TCRB CDR3s that were moderately but significantly shorter.

CDR1 and CDR2 from the germline V gene are MNHNY and SVGAGI (reference sequence). V was pared by 5 bases and J by 6 bases, with 10 bases between. The length of the CDR3 is 13 residues. Sequencing was done on a sample of central memory CD4+ T cells from blood. The V and J genes are TRBV6-6 and TRBJ1-4; the D is unclear. The TCR sequence derives from a man aged 30 to 39 in good health. CDR3 coding DNA: TGTGCCAGCAGTGGGTCCATCGATGAAAAACTGTTTTTT. Residues: CASSGSIDEKLFF.